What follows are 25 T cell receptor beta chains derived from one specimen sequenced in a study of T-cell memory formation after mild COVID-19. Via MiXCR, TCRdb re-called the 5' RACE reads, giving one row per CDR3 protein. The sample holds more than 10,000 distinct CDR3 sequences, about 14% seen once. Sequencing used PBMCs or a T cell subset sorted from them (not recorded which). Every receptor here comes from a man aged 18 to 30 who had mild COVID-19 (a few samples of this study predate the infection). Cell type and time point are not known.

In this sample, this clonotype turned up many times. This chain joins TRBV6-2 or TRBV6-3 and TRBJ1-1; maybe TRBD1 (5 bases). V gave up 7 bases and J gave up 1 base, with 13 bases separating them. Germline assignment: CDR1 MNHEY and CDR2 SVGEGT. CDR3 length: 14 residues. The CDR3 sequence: CASTQLGENTEAFF. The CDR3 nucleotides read TGTGCCAGCACCCAACTGGGGGAGAACACTGAAGCTTTCTTT.

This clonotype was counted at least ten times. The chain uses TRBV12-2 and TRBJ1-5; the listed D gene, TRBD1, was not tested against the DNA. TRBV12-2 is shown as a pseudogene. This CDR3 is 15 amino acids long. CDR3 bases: TGTGCAAGTCGTTCTTTGACAAAGGGGGCCCAGCCCCAGCATTTT. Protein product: CASRSLTKGAQPQHF.

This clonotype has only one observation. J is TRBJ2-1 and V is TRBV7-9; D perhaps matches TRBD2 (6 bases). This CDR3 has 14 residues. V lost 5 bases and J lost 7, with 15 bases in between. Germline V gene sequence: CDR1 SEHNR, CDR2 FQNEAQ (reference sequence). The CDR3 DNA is TGTGCCAGCAGCCCGGGACTGGCTAGGAATGAGCAGTTCTTC. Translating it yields CASSPGLARNEQFF.

CDR3 sequence (DNA): TGTGCTACGGCGGGGGGGCCGGAGTCCAAAAACATTCAGTACTTC. Its translation is CATAGGPESKNIQYF. The rearrangement joins TRBV6-5 to TRBJ2-4; 9 nucleotides align to TRBD2. In germline, CDR1 is MNHEY, CDR2 SVGAGI. The CDR3 loop spans 15 amino acids.

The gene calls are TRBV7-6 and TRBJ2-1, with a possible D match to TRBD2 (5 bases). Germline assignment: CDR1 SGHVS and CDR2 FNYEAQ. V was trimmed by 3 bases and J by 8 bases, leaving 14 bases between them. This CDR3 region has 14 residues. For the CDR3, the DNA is TGTGCCAGCAGCTTTCGTAGGCCCGGGGATGAGCAGTTCTTC. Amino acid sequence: CASSFRRPGDEQFF.

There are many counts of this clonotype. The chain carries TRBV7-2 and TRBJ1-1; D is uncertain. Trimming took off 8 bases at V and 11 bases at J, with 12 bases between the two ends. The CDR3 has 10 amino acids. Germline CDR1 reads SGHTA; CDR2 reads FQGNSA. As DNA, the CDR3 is TGTGCCAGCGGGCGGTTGGGGGCTTTCTTT. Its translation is CASGRLGAFF. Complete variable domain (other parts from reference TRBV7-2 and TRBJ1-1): GAGVSQSPSNKVTEKGKDVELRCDPISGHTALYWYRQSLGQGLEFLIYFQGNSAPDKSGLPSDRFSAERTGGSVSTLTIQRTQQEDSAVYLCASGRLGAFFGQGTRLTVV.

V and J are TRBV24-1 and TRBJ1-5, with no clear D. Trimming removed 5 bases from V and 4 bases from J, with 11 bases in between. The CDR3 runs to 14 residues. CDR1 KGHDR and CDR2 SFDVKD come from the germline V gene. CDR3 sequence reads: CATSGRVANQPQHF. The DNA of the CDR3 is TGTGCCACCAGTGGACGGGTCGCTAATCAGCCCCAGCATTTT.

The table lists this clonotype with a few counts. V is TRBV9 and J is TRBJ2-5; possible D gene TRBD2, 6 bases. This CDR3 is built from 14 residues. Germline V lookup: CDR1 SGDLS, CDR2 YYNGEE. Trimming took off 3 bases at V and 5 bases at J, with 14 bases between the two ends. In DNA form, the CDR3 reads TGTGCCAGCAGCGGGGGACTTCATCAGGAGACCCAGTACTTC. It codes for CASSGGLHQETQYF.

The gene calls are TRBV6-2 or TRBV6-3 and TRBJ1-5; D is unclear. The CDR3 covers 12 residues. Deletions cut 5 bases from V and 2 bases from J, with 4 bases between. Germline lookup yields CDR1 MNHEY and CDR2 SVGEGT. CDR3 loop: CASSMGNQPQHF. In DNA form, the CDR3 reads TGTGCCAGCAGTATGGGCAATCAGCCCCAGCATTTT.

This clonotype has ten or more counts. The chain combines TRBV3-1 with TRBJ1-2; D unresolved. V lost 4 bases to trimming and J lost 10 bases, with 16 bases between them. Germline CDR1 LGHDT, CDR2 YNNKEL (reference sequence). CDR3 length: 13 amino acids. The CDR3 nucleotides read TGTGCCAGCAGCCCCGACGTGTTTCTCGACTACACCTTC. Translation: CASSPDVFLDYTF. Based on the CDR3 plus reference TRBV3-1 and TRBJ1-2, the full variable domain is DTAVSQTPKYLVTQMGNDKSIKCEQNLGHDTMYWYKQDSKKFLKIMFSYNNKELIINETVPNRFSPKSPDKAHLNLHINSLELGDSAVYFCASSPDVFLDYTFGSGTRLTVV.

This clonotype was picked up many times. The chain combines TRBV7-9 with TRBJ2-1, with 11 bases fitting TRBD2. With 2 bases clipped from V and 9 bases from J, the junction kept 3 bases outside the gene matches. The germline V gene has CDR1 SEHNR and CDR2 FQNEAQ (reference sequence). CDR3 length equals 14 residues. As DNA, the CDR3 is TGTGCCAGCAGCTTATTAGCGGGGGGGCCTGAGCAGTTCTTC. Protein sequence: CASSLLAGGPEQFF.

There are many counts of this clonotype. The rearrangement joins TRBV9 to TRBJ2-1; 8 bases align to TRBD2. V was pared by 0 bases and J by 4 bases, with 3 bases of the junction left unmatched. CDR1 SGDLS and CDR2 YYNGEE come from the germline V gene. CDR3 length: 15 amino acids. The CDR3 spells CASSVEAGAYNEQFF. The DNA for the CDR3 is TGTGCCAGCAGCGTAGAAGCGGGGGCTTACAATGAGCAGTTCTTC. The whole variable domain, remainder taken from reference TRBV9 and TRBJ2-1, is DSGVTQTPKHLITATGQRVTLRCSPRSGDLSVYWYQQSLDQGLQFLIQYYNGEERAKGNILERFSAQQFPDLHSELNLSSLELGDSALYFCASSVEAGAYNEQFFGPGTRLTVL.

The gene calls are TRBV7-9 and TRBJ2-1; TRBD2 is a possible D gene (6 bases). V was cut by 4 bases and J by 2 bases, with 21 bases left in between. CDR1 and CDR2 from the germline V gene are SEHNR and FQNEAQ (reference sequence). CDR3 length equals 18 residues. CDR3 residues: CASSSWPPTSTPYNEQFF. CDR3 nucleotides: TGTGCCAGCAGCTCCTGGCCCCCGACTAGTACCCCCTACAATGAGCAGTTCTTC.

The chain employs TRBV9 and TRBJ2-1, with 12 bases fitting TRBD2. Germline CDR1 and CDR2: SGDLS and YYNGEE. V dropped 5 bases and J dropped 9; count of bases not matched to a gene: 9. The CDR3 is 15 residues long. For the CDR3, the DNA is TGTGCCAGCAGGTTAGGGGCTAGCGGGAGGGGTGAGCAGTTCTTC. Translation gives CASRLGASGRGEQFF.

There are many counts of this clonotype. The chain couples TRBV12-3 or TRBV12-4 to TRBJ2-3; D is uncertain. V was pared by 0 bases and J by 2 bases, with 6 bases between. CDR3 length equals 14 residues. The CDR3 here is CASSLATYTDTQYF. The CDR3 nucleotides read TGTGCCAGCAGTTTAGCGACCTACACAGATACGCAGTATTTT.

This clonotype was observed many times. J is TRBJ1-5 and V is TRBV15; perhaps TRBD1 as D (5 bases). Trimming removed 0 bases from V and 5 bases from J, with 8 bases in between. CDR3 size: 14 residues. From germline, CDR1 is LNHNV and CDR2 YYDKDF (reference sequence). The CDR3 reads CATSRDLGDQPQHF. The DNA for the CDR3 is TGTGCCACCAGCAGAGATTTGGGGGATCAGCCCCAGCATTTT.

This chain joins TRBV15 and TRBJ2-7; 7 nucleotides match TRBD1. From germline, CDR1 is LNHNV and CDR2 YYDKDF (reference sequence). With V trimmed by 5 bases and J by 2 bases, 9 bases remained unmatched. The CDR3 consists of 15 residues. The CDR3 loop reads CATSLDRVRPYEQYF. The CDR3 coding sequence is TGTGCCACCAGCCTCGACAGGGTTCGACCCTACGAGCAGTACTTC. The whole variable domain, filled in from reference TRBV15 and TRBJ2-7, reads DAMVIQNPRYQVTQFGKPVTLSCSQTLNHNVMYWYQQKSSQAPKLLFHYYDKDFNNEADTPDNFQSRRPNTSFCFLDIRSPGLGDTAMYLCATSLDRVRPYEQYFGPGTRLTVT.

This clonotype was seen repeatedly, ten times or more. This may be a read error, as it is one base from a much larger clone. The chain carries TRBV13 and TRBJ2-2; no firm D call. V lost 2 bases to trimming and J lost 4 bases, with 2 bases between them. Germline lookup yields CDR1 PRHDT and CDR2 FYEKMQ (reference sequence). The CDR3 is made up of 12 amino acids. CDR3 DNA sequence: TGTGCCAGCAGCTTATGCACCGGGGAGCTGTTTTTT. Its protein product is CASSLCTGELFF.

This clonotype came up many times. CDR3 amino acids: CASSHFRGEGADTQYF. CDR3 sequence (DNA): TGTGCCAGCAGCCATTTTCGGGGGGAGGGCGCAGATACGCAGTATTTT. The V gene is TRBV9, the J gene TRBJ2-3; 7 bases agree with TRBD2. Germline V gene sequence: CDR1 SGDLS, CDR2 YYNGEE. Trimming cost V 4 bases and J 4 bases; bases outside gene matches: 12. This CDR3 has 16 residues.

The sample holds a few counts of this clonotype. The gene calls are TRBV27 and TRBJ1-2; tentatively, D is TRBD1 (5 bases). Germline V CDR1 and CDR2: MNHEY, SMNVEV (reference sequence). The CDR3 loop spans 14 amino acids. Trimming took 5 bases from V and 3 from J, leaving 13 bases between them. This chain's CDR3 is CASSPRDRDYGYTF. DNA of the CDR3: TGTGCCAGCAGTCCACGAGACAGAGACTATGGCTACACCTTC.

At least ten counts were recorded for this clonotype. The CDR3 loop is CASSQGGAAFF. The CDR3 nucleotides are TGTGCCAGCAGCCAGGGTGGGGCGGCTTTCTTT. The chain links TRBV3-1 to TRBJ1-1; perhaps TRBD1 as D (5 bases). The CDR3 totals 11 residues. V lost 3 bases to trimming and J lost 11 bases, with 10 bases between them. Germline lookup yields CDR1 LGHDT and CDR2 YNNKEL (reference sequence).

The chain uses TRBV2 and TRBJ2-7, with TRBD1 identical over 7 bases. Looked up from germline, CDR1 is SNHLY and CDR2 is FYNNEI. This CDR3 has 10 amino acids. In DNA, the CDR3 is TGTGCCAGCAGCCCGACAGGGCAGAACGTC. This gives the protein CASSPTGQNV.

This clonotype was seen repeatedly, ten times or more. CDR3 residues: CAISGDESVRETQYF. Written as DNA, the CDR3 is TGTGCCATCAGTGGGGACGAGTCGGTGCGAGAGACCCAGTACTTC. V gene TRBV10-3 combines with J gene TRBJ2-5, with D perhaps given as TRBD1 or TRBD2 (5 bases each). This CDR3 is 15 amino acids long. The germline V gene encodes CDR1 ENHRY and CDR2 SYGVKD. V was pared by 4 bases and J by 4 bases, with 16 bases between.

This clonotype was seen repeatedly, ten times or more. The CDR3 loop is CASSLTGVGNNEQFF. The CDR3 DNA follows: TGTGCCAGCAGCCTCACAGGGGTGGGCAACAATGAGCAGTTCTTC. The gene calls are TRBV9 and TRBJ2-1; 7 nucleotides align to TRBD1. Germline V gene sequence: CDR1 SGDLS, CDR2 YYNGEE. V gave up 4 bases and J gave up 5 bases; unmatched junction bases: 9. This CDR3 spans 15 amino acids.

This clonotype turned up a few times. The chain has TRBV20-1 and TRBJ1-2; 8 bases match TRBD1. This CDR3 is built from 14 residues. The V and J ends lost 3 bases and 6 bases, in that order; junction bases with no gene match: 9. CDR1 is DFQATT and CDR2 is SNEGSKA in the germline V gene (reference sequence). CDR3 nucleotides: TGCAGTGCTAGCTTGGACAGGGTCCCGGATGGCTACACCTTC. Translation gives CSASLDRVPDGYTF.